This T cell receptor (beta chain) was captured by sequencing in a study of metastatic and nonmetastatic thyroid tumors. Whole-study context: From malignant and benign thyroid patients, repertoires in blood and in tumor or nodule tissue were compared. Study-level results: Reported TCR beta diversity, measured in blood and tumor, was significantly higher for malignant thyroid tumors than for benign nodules.

Using MiXCR, TCRdb reanalyzed the PCR reads. In the table there are some 4,300 clones, about 31% of which are singletons. The CDR3 is made up of 14 amino acids. Trimming shortened V by 5 bases and J by 8 bases, and 18 bases separated the two germline ends. Germline V gives CDR1 SGHVS, CDR2 FQNEAQ. No treatment of any kind had been given to any patient before thyroid surgery. A remark on this clone: Its antigen is undetermined.

The chain links TRBV7-8 to TRBJ1-2, with D maybe TRBD1 (5 bases). The sequencing sample was made of adjacent normal tissue. The receptor was isolated from a male donor with papillary thyroid cancer or a benign thyroid nodule (not recorded which). Some clones in this sample may be carry-over from other donors' samples. DNA for the CDR3: TGTGCCAGCAGCCCTAGCGGGCAGGGAGGCGGCTACACCTTC. This sequence encodes CASSPSGQGGGYTF.